This TCR beta chain was identified during a study of shared clonotypes between healthy human individuals. This clone was observed once. Positively selected for CCR7, the CD45RO-negative cells used as naive CD8 cells excluded terminally differentiated effector memory CD45RA+ cells. Clones were read by immunoSEQ multiplex PCR, and TCRdb kept only the in-frame ones, dropping some. The table has about 2.1 million clones, 85% to 95% seen once; the top ten hold roughly 1.7%. The CDR3 loop spans 13 amino acids. V trimming: 6 bases; J trimming: 6 bases; junction bases outside the gene matches: 5. CDR1 is SEHNR, CDR2 FQNEAQ, per germline (reference sequence).

Source material: naive CD8+ T cells from PBMCs. This sequence originates from a man aged 18 to 29 in good health. Some clones in this sample may be carry-over from other donors' samples. The genes are TRBV7-9 and TRBJ2-1; 7 bases agree with TRBD1. CDR3: CASRTGQGNEQFF. CDR3 bases: TGTGCCAGCAGGACAGGGCAGGGCAATGAGCAGTTCTTC.